One and the same sample provided the 17 T cell receptor beta chains below, sequenced in a study of siplizumab effects on memory and regulatory T cells. Clones were read by immunoSEQ multiplex PCR, and TCRdb kept only the in-frame ones, dropping some. The table includes 50,000 to 70,000 clones, 96% detected once. The sequencing sample was made of naive CD8+ T cells sorted from blood. The receptors stem from a human donor in good health.

This chain connects TRBV2 to TRBJ1-2; D is unresolved. With 3 bases removed from V and 6 bases from J, the gap between germline ends came to 8 bases. The CDR3 has 12 amino acids. Germline values: CDR1 SNHLY, CDR2 FYNNEI. The CDR3 region is CASSEVGNGYTF. The CDR3 DNA reads TGTGCCAGCAGTGAGGTGGGAAATGGCTACACCTTC. Together with reference TRBV2 and TRBJ1-2, the CDR3 gives the full variable domain: EPEVTQTPSHQVTQMGQEVILRCVPISNHLYFYWYRQILGQKVEFLVSFYNNEISEKSEIFDDQFSVERPDGSNFTLKIRSTKLEDSAMYFCASSEVGNGYTFGSGTRLTVV.

With regard to this clone: Other DNA variants within this sample encode the same CDR3. This sequence joins TRBV28 and TRBJ1-6, with unresolved D. The CDR3 sequence is 14 residues long. Germline values: CDR1 MDHEN, CDR2 SYDVKM. Trimming took 3 bases from V and 7 from J, leaving 10 bases between them. CDR3 nucleotides: TGTGCCAGCAGTTTTGGGGATTCGAATTCACCCCTCCACTTT. Amino acid sequence: CASSFGDSNSPLHF.

The chain uses TRBV9 and TRBJ2-2; D is uncertain. Per germline, CDR1 SGDLS and CDR2 YYNGEE. The V end lost 6 bases, the J end lost 5 bases, and 8 bases lay between the germline ends. The CDR3 runs to 12 residues. The CDR3 DNA reads as TGTGCCAGCACCCTACGTACCGGGGAGCTGTTTTTT. Protein sequence: CASTLRTGELFF.

The rearrangement uses TRBV10-3 and TRBJ1-1; TRBD1 agrees at 9 bases. V shed 8 bases, J shed 2 bases, and the junction held 9 bases outside the gene matches. The CDR3 is 15 amino acids. Germline V lookup: CDR1 ENHRY, CDR2 SYGVKD. This CDR3 is CAIGTGLGENTEAFF. CDR3 DNA: TGTGCCATCGGGACAGGGCTAGGAGAAAACACTGAAGCTTTCTTT.

The chain combines TRBV5-6 with TRBJ2-1; no firm D call. Germline V gene lookup returns CDR1 SGHDT and CDR2 YYEEEE. The CDR3 has 11 amino acids. Between the trimmed V and J ends, which lost 4 bases and 13 bases, there was a span of 12 bases. The CDR3 loop reads CASSLGDLQFF. Written as DNA, the CDR3 is TGTGCCAGCAGCCTAGGTGACCTACAGTTCTTC.

This rearrangement joins TRBV5-6 to TRBJ1-1, with a weak D call TRBD1 (5 bases). Germline-derived CDR1 and CDR2 are SGHDT and YYEEEE. The CDR3 sequence is 15 residues long. The V end was cut by 1 base, the J end by 0 bases, with 10 bases between. The CDR3 DNA sequence: TGTGCCAGCAGCTTGCAGGGTCTGGTGAACACTGAAGCTTTCTTT. It is translated as CASSLQGLVNTEAFF.

This chain connects TRBV29-1 to TRBJ1-1; no definite D call. Per germline, CDR1 SQVTM and CDR2 ANQGSEA. The V end was cut by 3 bases, the J end by 6 bases, with 14 bases between. The CDR3 sequence is 13 residues long. CDR3: CSVESGPLSEAFF. Here the CDR3 DNA reads TGCAGCGTTGAGTCCGGCCCACTATCTGAAGCTTTCTTT.

The chain combines TRBV7-6 with TRBJ1-4; D call uncertain. The germline V gene encodes CDR1 SGHVS and CDR2 FNYEAQ. V was shortened by 0 bases and J by 8 bases, with 7 bases between the two germline ends. The length of the CDR3 is 13 residues. CDR3 amino acids: CASSLAETEKLFF. The CDR3 bases are TGTGCCAGCAGCTTAGCCGAAACCGAAAAACTGTTTTTT.

The chain uses TRBV6-5 and TRBJ2-7, with D perhaps being TRBD1 or TRBD2 (6 bases each). Germline V lookup: CDR1 MNHEY, CDR2 SVGAGI. Trimming left V 5 bases short and J 2 bases short, with 13 bases between. The CDR3 contains 14 residues. This CDR3 reads CASSQSGAPYEQYF. DNA of the CDR3: TGTGCCAGCAGTCAATCGGGGGCGCCCTACGAGCAGTACTTC.

The chain has TRBV4-1 and TRBJ2-2; D is uncertain. Trimming shortened V by 0 bases and J by 1 base, and 6 bases separated the two germline ends. CDR1 is MGHRA, CDR2 YSYEKL, per germline. The CDR3 consists of 15 residues. The CDR3 loop reads CASSQESENTGELFF. The CDR3 nucleotides read TGCGCCAGCAGCCAAGAGAGTGAGAACACCGGGGAGCTGTTTTTT.

The rearrangement joins TRBV6-1 to TRBJ2-7; 13 nucleotides line up with TRBD2. V gave up 2 bases and J gave up 7 bases; unmatched junction bases: 8. The CDR3 contains 16 residues. The germline gives CDR1 MNHNS, CDR2 SASEGT. CDR3 loop: CASSERGGLAGVEQYF. In DNA form, the CDR3 reads TGTGCCAGCAGTGAAAGGGGTGGACTAGCGGGGGTTGAGCAGTACTTC.

This chain connects TRBV7-9 to TRBJ1-1; no reliable D call. There are 12 residues in the CDR3. Germline-derived CDR1 and CDR2 are SEHNR and FQNEAQ (reference sequence). Trimming removed 0 bases at V and 6 bases at J, with 5 bases between. The CDR3 spells CASSLALSEAFF. CDR3 sequence (DNA): TGTGCCAGCAGCTTAGCGCTCTCTGAAGCTTTCTTT. Full variable domain (remainder filled in from reference TRBV7-9 and TRBJ1-1): DTGVSQNPRHKITKRGQNVTFRCDPISEHNRLYWYRQTLGQGPEFLTYFQNEAQLEKSRLLSDRFSAERPKGSFSTLEIQRTEQGDSAMYLCASSLALSEAFFGQGTRLTVV.

This clone occurred a few times. The genes are TRBV10-1 and TRBJ2-7; D is possibly TRBD1 or TRBD2 (5 bases each). The germline V and J ends were trimmed by 6 bases and 5 bases, with 5 bases remaining between them. This CDR3 contains 10 residues. Germline-derived CDR1 and CDR2 are WNHNN and SYGVQD (reference sequence). The CDR3, as DNA: TGCGCCAGCAGGGGACACGAGCAGTACTTC. It specifies CASRGHEQYF.

This clone was counted once. This chain links TRBV13 with TRBJ2-7; possibly TRBD2 for D (6 bases). Germline lookup yields CDR1 PRHDT and CDR2 FYEKMQ (reference sequence). V gave up 1 base and J gave up 5 bases, with 15 bases separating them. The CDR3 runs 15 residues. The chain's CDR3 is CASSLEAGTLHEQYF. The CDR3 region has the DNA TGTGCCAGCAGCTTAGAGGCGGGGACTCTCCACGAGCAGTACTTC.

J is TRBJ2-1 and V is TRBV28, with D tentatively TRBD1 or TRBD2 (7 bases each). V was cut by 3 bases and J by 3 bases, with 15 bases left in between. The CDR3 consists of 16 residues. Germline lookup yields CDR1 MDHEN and CDR2 SYDVKM. The CDR3 is CASSFRGGYYYNEQFF. As DNA, the CDR3 is TGTGCCAGCAGTTTCAGGGGGGGTTACTACTACAATGAGCAGTTCTTC.

V is TRBV19 and J is TRBJ1-2; D is ambiguous. The CDR3 has 14 amino acids. Trimming pared 1 base from V and 2 bases from J, leaving 8 bases between. Germline V gives CDR1 LNHDA, CDR2 SQIVND (reference sequence). CDR3 sequence (DNA): TGTGCCAGTAGTATAGGGTTAGAAAACTATGGCTACACCTTC. Translated, it gives CASSIGLENYGYTF.

The chain couples TRBV27 to TRBJ2-5; D might be TRBD2 (6 bases). The CDR3 runs to 13 residues. Trimming removed 8 bases at V and 4 bases at J, with 14 bases between. The V gene's germline CDR1 is MNHEY and CDR2 SMNVEV (reference sequence). This CDR3 is CASGQGGVETQYF. DNA of the CDR3: TGTGCCAGCGGGCAGGGAGGTGTAGAGACCCAGTACTTC.